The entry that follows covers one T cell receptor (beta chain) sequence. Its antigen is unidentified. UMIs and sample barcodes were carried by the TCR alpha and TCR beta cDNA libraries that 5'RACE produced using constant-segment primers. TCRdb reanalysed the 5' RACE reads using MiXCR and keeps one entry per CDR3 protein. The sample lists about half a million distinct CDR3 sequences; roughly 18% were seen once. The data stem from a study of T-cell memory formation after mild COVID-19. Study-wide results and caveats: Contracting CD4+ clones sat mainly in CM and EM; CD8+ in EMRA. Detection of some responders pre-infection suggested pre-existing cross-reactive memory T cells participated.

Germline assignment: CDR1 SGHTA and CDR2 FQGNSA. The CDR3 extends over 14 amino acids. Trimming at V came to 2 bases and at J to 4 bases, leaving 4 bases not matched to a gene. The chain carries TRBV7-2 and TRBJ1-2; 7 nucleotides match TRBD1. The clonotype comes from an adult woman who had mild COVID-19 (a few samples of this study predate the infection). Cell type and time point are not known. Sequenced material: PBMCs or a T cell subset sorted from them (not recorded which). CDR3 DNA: TGTGCCAGCAGCTTACCCGGGACAGTCTATGGCTACACCTTC. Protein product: CASSLPGTVYGYTF.